The rows below give T cell receptor beta chains drawn from one sample of a study of beta chain features in type 1 diabetes. The repertoire was sequenced with immunoSEQ multiplex PCR; TCRdb's copy has only in-frame clones and lacks some. The table shows around 200,000 clones, with about 13% occurring only once. The specimen sequenced was central memory CD4+ T cells from blood. These receptors came from a woman younger than 35 in good health. CDR3s include the opening cysteine and the closing phenylalanine or tryptophan. Fields, in order: J gene, D gene, V gene, clone size, CDR3 DNA, CDR3 protein. A D gene is named only where the DNA matches it firmly. Size tells how often a clone was seen (once, few, many) or the class of an expanded clone, and some rows leave it out.

>TRBJ1-1|TRBD1|TRBV6-5|once
TGTGCCAGCAGAGATCCAGGGGGCTTGAGCACTGAAGCTTTCTTT
CASRDPGGLSTEAFF
>TRBJ2-5|TRBD2|TRBV7-2|-
TGTGCCAGCCGAGGAGCGGGGGTGGAGACCCAGTACTTC
CASRGAGVETQYF
>TRBJ2-7|-|TRBV18|-
TGTGCCAGCTCACCATTGGGACGGGAGAGCTCCTACGAGCAGTACTTC
CASSPLGRESSYEQYF
>TRBJ2-3|TRBD2|TRBV9|-
TGTGCCAGCAGCCTAGCTAGCGGGAAATCAGATACGCAGTATTTT
CASSLASGKSDTQYF
>TRBJ1-1|-|TRBV2|few
TGTGCCAGCAGTGCCCGACAGGTTTTGAACACTGAAGCTTTCTTT
CASSARQVLNTEAFF
>TRBJ1-2|-|TRBV30|-
TGTGCCTGGCAGGGTCGAAACTATGGCTACACCTTC
CAWQGRNYGYTF
>TRBJ1-1|TRBD1|TRBV18|-
TGTGCCAGCTCACCGAGGGACAGTGAAGCTTTCTTT
CASSPRDSEAFF
>TRBJ2-1|TRBD2|TRBV9|-
TGTGCCAGCAGCCGGACTAGCGGGTTGAGTGAGCAGTTCTTC
CASSRTSGLSEQFF
>TRBJ1-5|-|TRBV6-6|-
TGTGCCAGCATTGGTCAGCGTCACGCTAATCAGCCCCAGCATTTT
CASIGQRHANQPQHF
>TRBJ2-5|TRBD2|TRBV29-1|few
TGCAGCGGCCGGGCGGGAGATCTGGAGACCCAGTACTTC
CSGRAGDLETQYF
>TRBJ1-4|TRBD1|TRBV25-1|-
TGTGCCAGCAGTGAATCGACAGGGGGCTGGGGTGAAAAACTGTTTTTT
CASSESTGGWGEKLFF
>TRBJ2-5|-|TRBV7-2|few
TGTGCCAGCAGCGGCGGGGTGGGGGAGACCCAGTACTTC
CASSGGVGETQYF
>TRBJ1-2|-|TRBV9|few
TGTGCCAGCAGCGTTGGGACAAGCTATGGCTACACCTTC
CASSVGTSYGYTF
>TRBJ2-7|TRBD1|TRBV10-3|few
TGTGCCATCAGTGAGTCGGGGACAGGGAAATACGAGCAGTACTTC
CAISESGTGKYEQYF
>TRBJ2-7|-|TRBV29-1|few
TGCAGCGTCTTCAACTACCCTAACTACGAGCAGTACTTC
CSVFNYPNYEQYF
>TRBJ1-2|-|TRBV27|-
TGTGCCAGTAGAGAGGTTGGCTATGGCTACACCTTC
CASREVGYGYTF
>TRBJ2-1|-|TRBV5-8|-
TGTGCCAGCAGCTGGCGGGGTCCGGGGAATGAGCAGTTCTTC
CASSWRGPGNEQFF
>TRBJ1-1|TRBD1|TRBV4-3|-
TGCGCCAGCAGCCAAGACCGACAGGGTGGGACTGAAGCTTTCTTT
CASSQDRQGGTEAFF
>TRBJ2-5|-|TRBV14|few
TGTGCCAGCAGCCCTAGACGCAATGGGGAGACCCAGTACTTC
CASSPRRNGETQYF
>TRBJ2-7|TRBD1|TRBV14|few
TGTGCCAGCAGCTCCCAATACGGGACAGTCTACGAGCAGTACTTC
CASSSQYGTVYEQYF
>TRBJ2-7|TRBD2|TRBV30|many
TGTGCCTGGACGGGGGGAGAGGGTGGGCGTCGGTACGAGCAGTACTTC
CAWTGGEGGRRYEQYF
>TRBJ1-1|-|TRBV11-2|-
TGTGCCAGCAGCCGCCGACAGAACACTGAAGCTTTCTTT
CASSRRQNTEAFF
>TRBJ1-1|TRBD1|TRBV29-1|few
TGCAGCGTTCGCCGGTTGACAGGGGGACAAAACACTGAAGCTTTCTTT
CSVRRLTGGQNTEAFF
>TRBJ2-1|-|TRBV30|few
TGTGCCCGGGGGACGGCCCTATACAATGAGCAGTTCTTC
CARGTALYNEQFF
>TRBJ2-7|-|TRBV29-1|-
TGCAGCGTTGCTTTGGGCACCTCCTACGAGCAGTACTTC
CSVALGTSYEQYF
>TRBJ2-5|TRBD2|TRBV7-2|-
TGTGCCAGCAGCTTAGGGGCGGGAGGGTTGCAAGAGACCCAGTACTTC
CASSLGAGGLQETQYF
>TRBJ2-6|-|TRBV6-1|few
TGTGCCAGCAGTGGAATGAGGGACTCTGGGGCCAACGTCCTGACTTTC
CASSGMRDSGANVLTF
>TRBJ1-1|TRBD1|TRBV7-9|few
TGTGCCAGCAGAGTAGTGCGGGACAGGACGATGAACACTGAAGCTTTCTTT
CASRVVRDRTMNTEAFF
>TRBJ2-1|-|TRBV14|-
TGTGCCAGCAGCCAAGGAAAGGGGCGCCGACCTGAGCAGTTCTTC
CASSQGKGRRPEQFF
>TRBJ2-7|TRBD1|TRBV29-1|-
TGCAGCGTTGATGGGACAGGCGACTACGAGCAGTACTTC
CSVDGTGDYEQYF
>TRBJ2-1|TRBD1|TRBV27|few
TGTGCCAGCAGTTTCCGGGACAGGGGGAGGAATGAGCAGTTCTTC
CASSFRDRGRNEQFF
>TRBJ2-2|TRBD2|TRBV30|few
TGTGCCTGGGACCTATTAGCGGGAGGGAACACCGGGGAGCTGTTTTTT
CAWDLLAGGNTGELFF
>TRBJ2-7|TRBD1|TRBV9|few
TGTGCCAGCAGCCTGGGACAGGGGGGCTCCTACGAGCAGTACTTC
CASSLGQGGSYEQYF
>TRBJ1-1|TRBD1|TRBV30|-
TGTGCCTGGAGCAAGACAGGGGTTGTTGAAGCTTTCTTT
CAWSKTGVVEAFF
>TRBJ2-7|TRBD2|TRBV30|few
TGTGCCTGGAACCAGCGGGGGACTTTGCAGTACTTC
CAWNQRGTLQYF
>TRBJ2-7|TRBD2|TRBV5-4|few
TGTGCCAGCAGCTTCGGACTAGCGGGAGGAGCCTACGAGCAGTACTTC
CASSFGLAGGAYEQYF
>TRBJ2-1|TRBD1|TRBV2|few
TGTGCCAGCAGTGGGGGGCATCGACAGGGGGCCAAGATCGAGCAGTTCTTC
CASSGGHRQGAKIEQFF
>TRBJ2-3|-|TRBV9|few
TGTGCCAGCAGCGCTAGAACGGGACTTGCCACAGATACGCAGTATTTT
CASSARTGLATDTQYF
>TRBJ2-5|-|TRBV29-1|-
TGCAGCGTTGATTACGGGAGAGGGCAAGAGACCCAGTACTTC
CSVDYGRGQETQYF
>TRBJ2-1|-|TRBV6-1|few
TGTGCCAGCAGTCTTCTATATGAGCAGTTCTTC
CASSLLYEQFF
>TRBJ2-2|TRBD1|TRBV2|-
TGTGCCAGCAGATCATTTCTGGACAGGGAGAGAACCGGGGAGCTGTTTTTT
CASRSFLDRERTGELFF
>TRBJ1-2|-|TRBV4-2|-
TGTGCCAGCAGCTCCGACAGCTATGGCTACACCTTC
CASSSDSYGYTF
>TRBJ1-1|-|TRBV28|few
TGTGCCAGCAGTTTATCCGGCGTGAGGGTGTTGCCTGAAGCTTTCTTT
CASSLSGVRVLPEAFF
>TRBJ2-3|-|TRBV28|-
TGTGCCAGCACCACCCAGGGTGAAGGGGGCACAGATACGCAGTATTTT
CASTTQGEGGTDTQYF
>TRBJ2-1|-|TRBV28|-
TGTGCCAGCACTAGGCGGAATGAGCAGTTCTTC
CASTRRNEQFF
>TRBJ2-6|-|TRBV7-7|-
TGTGCCAGCAGCTTAGTGTCGGGGGCTGGGGCCAACGTCCTGACTTTC
CASSLVSGAGANVLTF
>TRBJ2-5|-|TRBV7-9|few
TGTGCCAGCAGCTTTGGGCCCTTGGAGACCCAGTACTTC
CASSFGPLETQYF
>TRBJ2-5|TRBD1|TRBV5-6|once
TGTGCCAGCAGCTTGGAGGGGCGCAGGGGGCGTGGGGAGACCCAGTACTTC
CASSLEGRRGRGETQYF
>TRBJ1-4|-|TRBV30|few
TGTGCCTGGAGGAACTATATTGCAACTAATGAAAAACTGTTTTTT
CAWRNYIATNEKLFF
>TRBJ1-5|-|TRBV30|-
TGTGCCTGGAGTCCCTCTAATTTGCTTTACAATCAGCCCCAGCATTTT
CAWSPSNLLYNQPQHF
>TRBJ2-1|-|TRBV7-3|-
TGTGCCAGCAGCCCTGGGGTTGGGGGCGGGAGATCCTACAATGAGCAGTTCTTC
CASSPGVGGGRSYNEQFF
>TRBJ1-2|TRBD1|TRBV2|few
TGTGCCAGCAGTATTCAGGGGGGAAGAAACTATGGCTACACCTTC
CASSIQGGRNYGYTF